This entry describes one T cell receptor (beta chain). This sample stems from a study of blood T cell repertoires in COVID-19. The CDR3 runs to 16 residues. Germline V gene sequence: CDR1 KGHSH, CDR2 LQKENI. V was cut by 5 bases and J by 0 bases, with 16 bases left in between. Sequencing was performed with immunoSEQ multiplex PCR; in TCRdb, only in-frame clones are kept and a portion is missing. The data contain about 210,000 clones, more than 80% of them singletons. The chain has TRBV18 and TRBJ1-1; D may be TRBD1 (6 bases). The TCR was taken from a woman of 80 years or more with COVID-19, enrolled during active disease. The sequencing input was peripheral blood. CDR3 sequence: CASSNYSSGVNTEAFF. Here the CDR3 DNA reads TGTGCCAGCTCAAATTACTCCTCAGGGGTGAACACTGAAGCTTTCTTT.